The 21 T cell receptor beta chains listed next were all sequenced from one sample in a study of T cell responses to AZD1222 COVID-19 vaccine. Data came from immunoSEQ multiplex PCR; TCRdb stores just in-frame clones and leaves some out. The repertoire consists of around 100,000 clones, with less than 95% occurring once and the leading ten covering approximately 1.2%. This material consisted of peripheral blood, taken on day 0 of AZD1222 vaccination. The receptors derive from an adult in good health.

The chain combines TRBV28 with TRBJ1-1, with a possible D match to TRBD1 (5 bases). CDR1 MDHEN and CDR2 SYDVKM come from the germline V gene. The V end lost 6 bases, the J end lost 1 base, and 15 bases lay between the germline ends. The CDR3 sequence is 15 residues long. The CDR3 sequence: CASSLRVPGNTEAFF. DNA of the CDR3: TGTGCCAGCAGCCTCAGGGTCCCAGGGAACACTGAAGCTTTCTTT.

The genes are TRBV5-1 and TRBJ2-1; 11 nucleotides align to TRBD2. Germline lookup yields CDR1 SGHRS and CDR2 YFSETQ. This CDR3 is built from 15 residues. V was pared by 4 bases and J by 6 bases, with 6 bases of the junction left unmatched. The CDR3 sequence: CASSITSGGFNEQFF. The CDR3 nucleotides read TGCGCCAGCAGCATTACTAGCGGGGGCTTCAATGAGCAGTTCTTC.

CDR3 nucleotide sequence: TGTGCCAGCACCCTGGGCGGGACAGCCAGCGGCTACACCTTC. It codes for CASTLGGTASGYTF. This sequence joins TRBV28 and TRBJ1-2; 7 nucleotides line up with TRBD1. The ends lost 7 bases at V and 8 bases at J; junction bases unmatched: 13. Germline values: CDR1 MDHEN, CDR2 SYDVKM. The CDR3 is 14 amino acids.

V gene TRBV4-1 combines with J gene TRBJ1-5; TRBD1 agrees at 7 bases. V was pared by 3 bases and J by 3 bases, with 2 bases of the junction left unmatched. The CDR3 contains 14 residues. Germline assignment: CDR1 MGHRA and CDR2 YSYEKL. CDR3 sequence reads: CASSQGQYNQPQHF. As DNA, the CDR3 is TGCGCCAGCAGCCAGGGACAGTACAATCAGCCCCAGCATTTT.

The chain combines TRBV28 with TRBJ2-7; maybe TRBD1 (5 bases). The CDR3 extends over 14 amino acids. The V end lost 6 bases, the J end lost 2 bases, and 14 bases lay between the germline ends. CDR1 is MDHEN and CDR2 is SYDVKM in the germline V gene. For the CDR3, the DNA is TGTGCCAGCAGGACCGGAGACAGCGCCTACGAGCAGTACTTC. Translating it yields CASRTGDSAYEQYF.

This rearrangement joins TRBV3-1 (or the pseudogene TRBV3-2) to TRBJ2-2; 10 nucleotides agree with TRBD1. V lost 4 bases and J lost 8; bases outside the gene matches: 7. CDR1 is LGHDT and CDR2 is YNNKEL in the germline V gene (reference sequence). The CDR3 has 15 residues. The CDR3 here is CASSRRTGGSGELFF. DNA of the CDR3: TGTGCCAGCAGCCGGAGGACAGGGGGGAGTGGGGAGCTGTTTTTT.

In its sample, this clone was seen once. Written as DNA, the CDR3 is TGTGCCACCAGCAGAGTCTCAGGGGCGCGGAACTACAATGAGCAGTTCTTC. Translating gives CATSRVSGARNYNEQFF. V gene TRBV15 combines with J gene TRBJ2-1, with D possibly TRBD1 on 6 matching bases. Trimming took 1 base from V and 3 from J, leaving 16 bases between them. The CDR3 is 17 residues long. In germline, CDR1 is LNHNV, CDR2 YYDKDF (reference sequence).

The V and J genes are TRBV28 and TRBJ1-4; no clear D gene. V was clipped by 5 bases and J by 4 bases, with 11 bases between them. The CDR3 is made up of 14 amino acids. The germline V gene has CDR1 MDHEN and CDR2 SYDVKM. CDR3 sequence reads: CASSPDGFNEKLFF. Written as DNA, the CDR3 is TGTGCCAGCAGTCCGGACGGTTTTAATGAAAAACTGTTTTTT.

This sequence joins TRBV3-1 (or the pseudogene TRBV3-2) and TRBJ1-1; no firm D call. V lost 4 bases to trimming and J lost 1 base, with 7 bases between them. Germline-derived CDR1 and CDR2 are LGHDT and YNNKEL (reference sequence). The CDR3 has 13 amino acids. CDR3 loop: CASSPPENTEAFF. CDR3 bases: TGTGCCAGCAGCCCCCCGGAGAACACTGAAGCTTTCTTT.

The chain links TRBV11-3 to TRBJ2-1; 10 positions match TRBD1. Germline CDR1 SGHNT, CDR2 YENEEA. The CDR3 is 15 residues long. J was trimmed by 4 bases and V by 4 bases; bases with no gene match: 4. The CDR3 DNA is TGTGCCAGCAGCTCCGGGACAGGGGCTTACAATGAGCAGTTCTTC. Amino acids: CASSSGTGAYNEQFF. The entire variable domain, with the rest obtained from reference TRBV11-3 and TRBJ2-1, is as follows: EAGVVQSPRYKIIEKKQPVAFWCNPISGHNTLYWYLQNLGQGPELLIRYENEEAVDDSQLPKDRFSAERLKGVDSTLKIQPAELGDSAVYLCASSSGTGAYNEQFFGPGTRLTVL.

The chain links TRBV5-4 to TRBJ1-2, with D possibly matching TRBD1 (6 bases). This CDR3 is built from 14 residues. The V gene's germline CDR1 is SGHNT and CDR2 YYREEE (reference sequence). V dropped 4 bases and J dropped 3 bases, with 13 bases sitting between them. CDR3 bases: TGTGCCAGCAGCGTGGGGGCGACCGACTATGGCTACACCTTC. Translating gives CASSVGATDYGYTF.

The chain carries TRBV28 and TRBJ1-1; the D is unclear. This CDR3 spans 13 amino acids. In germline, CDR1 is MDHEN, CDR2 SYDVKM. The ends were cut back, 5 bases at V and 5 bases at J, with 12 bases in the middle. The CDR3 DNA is TGTGCCAGCAGTCCCCCTCTAGGGACTGAAGCTTTCTTT. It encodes CASSPPLGTEAFF.

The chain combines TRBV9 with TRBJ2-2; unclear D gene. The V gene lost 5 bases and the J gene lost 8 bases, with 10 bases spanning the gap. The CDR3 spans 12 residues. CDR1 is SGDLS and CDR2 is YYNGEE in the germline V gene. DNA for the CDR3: TGTGCCAGCAGTCTTAGTGGTGGGGAGCTGTTTTTT. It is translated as CASSLSGGELFF.

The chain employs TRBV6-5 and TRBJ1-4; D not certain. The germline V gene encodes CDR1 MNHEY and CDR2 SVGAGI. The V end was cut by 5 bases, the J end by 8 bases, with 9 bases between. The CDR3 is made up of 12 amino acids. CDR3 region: CASSLRGEKLFF. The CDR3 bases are TGTGCCAGCAGTCTGAGAGGCGAAAAACTGTTTTTT.

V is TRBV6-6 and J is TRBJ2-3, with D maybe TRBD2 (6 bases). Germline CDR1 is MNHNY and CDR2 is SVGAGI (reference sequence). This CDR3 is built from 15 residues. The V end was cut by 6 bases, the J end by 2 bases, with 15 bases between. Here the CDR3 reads CASRYSGAVTDTQYF. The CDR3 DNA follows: TGTGCCAGCAGGTATAGCGGTGCCGTCACAGATACGCAGTATTTT.

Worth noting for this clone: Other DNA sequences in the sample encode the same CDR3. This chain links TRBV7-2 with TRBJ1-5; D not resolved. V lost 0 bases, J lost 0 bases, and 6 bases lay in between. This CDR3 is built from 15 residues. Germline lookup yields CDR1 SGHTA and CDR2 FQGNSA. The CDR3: CASSLAGYSNQPQHF. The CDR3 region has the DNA TGTGCCAGCAGCTTAGCCGGATATAGCAATCAGCCCCAGCATTTT.

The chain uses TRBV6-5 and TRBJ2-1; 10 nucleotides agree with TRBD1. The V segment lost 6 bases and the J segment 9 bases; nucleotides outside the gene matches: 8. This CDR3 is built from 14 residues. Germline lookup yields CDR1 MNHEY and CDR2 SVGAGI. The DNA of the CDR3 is TGTGCCAGCAGCCGGACAGGGGGTGCAGGTGAGCAGTTCTTC. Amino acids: CASSRTGGAGEQFF.

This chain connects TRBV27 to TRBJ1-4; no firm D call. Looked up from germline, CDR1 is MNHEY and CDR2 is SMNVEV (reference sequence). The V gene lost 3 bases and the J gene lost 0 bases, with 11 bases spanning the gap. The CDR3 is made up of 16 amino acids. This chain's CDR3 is CASSLFPSATNEKLFF. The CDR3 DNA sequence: TGTGCCAGCAGTTTGTTCCCGTCAGCAACTAATGAAAAACTGTTTTTT.

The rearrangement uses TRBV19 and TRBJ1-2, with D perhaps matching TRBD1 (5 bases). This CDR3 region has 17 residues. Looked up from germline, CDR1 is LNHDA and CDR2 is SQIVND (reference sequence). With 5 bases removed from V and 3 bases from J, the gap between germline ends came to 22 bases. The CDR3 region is CASSLSQGDSGYYGYTF. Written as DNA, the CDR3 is TGTGCCAGTAGTCTCTCCCAAGGGGATTCCGGATACTATGGCTACACCTTC.

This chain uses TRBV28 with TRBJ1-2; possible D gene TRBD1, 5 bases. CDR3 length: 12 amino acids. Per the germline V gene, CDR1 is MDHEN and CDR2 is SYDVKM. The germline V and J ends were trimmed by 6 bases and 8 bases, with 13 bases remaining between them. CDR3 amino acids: CASSPPGDGYTF. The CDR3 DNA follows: TGTGCCAGCAGCCCGCCCGGGGACGGCTACACCTTC.

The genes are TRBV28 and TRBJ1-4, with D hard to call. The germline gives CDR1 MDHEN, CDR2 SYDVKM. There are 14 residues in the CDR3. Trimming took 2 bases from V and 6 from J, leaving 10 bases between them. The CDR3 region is CASSLMGNHEKLFF. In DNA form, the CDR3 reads TGTGCCAGCAGTTTAATGGGGAACCATGAAAAACTGTTTTTT.